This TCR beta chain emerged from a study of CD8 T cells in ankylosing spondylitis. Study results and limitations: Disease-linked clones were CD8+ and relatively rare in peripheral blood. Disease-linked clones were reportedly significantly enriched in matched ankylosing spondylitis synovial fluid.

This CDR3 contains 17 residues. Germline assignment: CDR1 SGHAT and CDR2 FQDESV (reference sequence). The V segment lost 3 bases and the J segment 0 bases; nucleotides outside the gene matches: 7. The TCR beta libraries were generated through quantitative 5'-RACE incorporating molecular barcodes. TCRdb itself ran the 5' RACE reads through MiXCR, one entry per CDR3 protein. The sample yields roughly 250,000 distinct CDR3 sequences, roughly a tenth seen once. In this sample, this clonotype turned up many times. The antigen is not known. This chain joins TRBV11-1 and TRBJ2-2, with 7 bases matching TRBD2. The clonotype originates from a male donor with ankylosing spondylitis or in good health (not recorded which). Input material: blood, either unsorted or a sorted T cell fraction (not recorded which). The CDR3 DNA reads TGTGCCAGCAGCTTGCGGCTAGCGGTTTCGAACACCGGGGAGCTGTTTTTT. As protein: CASSLRLAVSNTGELFF.